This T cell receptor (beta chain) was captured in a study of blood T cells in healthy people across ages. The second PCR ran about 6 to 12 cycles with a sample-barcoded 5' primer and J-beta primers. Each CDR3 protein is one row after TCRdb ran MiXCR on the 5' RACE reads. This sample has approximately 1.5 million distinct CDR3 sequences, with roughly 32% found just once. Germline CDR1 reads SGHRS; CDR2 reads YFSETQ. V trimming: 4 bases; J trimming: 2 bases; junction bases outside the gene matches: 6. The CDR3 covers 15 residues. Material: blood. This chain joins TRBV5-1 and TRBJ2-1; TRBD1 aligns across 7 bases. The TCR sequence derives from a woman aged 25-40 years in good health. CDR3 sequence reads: CASSPWDSPYNEQFF. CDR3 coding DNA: TGCGCCAGCAGCCCCTGGGACAGCCCCTACAATGAGCAGTTCTTC. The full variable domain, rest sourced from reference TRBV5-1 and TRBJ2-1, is KAGVTQTPRYLIKTRGQQVTLSCSPISGHRSVSWYQQTPGQGLQFLFEYFSETQRNKGNFPGRFSGRQFSNSRSEMNVSTLELGDSALYLCASSPWDSPYNEQFFGPGTRLTVL.